The source of this T cell receptor beta chain is a study of control samples from healthy donors and cancer patients. The V gene end was trimmed by 7 bases and the J gene end by 12 bases; junction bases not matched to a gene: 14. Germline values: CDR1 SGHTA, CDR2 FQGNSA. The CDR3 totals 16 residues. Repertoires were generated with immunoSEQ multiplex PCR, while TCRdb's copy carries only in-frame clones and drops some. In the table there are some 130,000 clones, around 90% of which are singletons. The receptor was isolated from a man aged 30-40 years in good health. The source material was blood. The rearrangement links TRBV7-2 to TRBJ2-1; 14 bases are a match to TRBD2. This chain's CDR3 is CASTMWGTSGRAGQFF. CDR3 bases: TGTGCCAGCACCATGTGGGGGACTAGCGGGAGAGCGGGGCAGTTCTTC.